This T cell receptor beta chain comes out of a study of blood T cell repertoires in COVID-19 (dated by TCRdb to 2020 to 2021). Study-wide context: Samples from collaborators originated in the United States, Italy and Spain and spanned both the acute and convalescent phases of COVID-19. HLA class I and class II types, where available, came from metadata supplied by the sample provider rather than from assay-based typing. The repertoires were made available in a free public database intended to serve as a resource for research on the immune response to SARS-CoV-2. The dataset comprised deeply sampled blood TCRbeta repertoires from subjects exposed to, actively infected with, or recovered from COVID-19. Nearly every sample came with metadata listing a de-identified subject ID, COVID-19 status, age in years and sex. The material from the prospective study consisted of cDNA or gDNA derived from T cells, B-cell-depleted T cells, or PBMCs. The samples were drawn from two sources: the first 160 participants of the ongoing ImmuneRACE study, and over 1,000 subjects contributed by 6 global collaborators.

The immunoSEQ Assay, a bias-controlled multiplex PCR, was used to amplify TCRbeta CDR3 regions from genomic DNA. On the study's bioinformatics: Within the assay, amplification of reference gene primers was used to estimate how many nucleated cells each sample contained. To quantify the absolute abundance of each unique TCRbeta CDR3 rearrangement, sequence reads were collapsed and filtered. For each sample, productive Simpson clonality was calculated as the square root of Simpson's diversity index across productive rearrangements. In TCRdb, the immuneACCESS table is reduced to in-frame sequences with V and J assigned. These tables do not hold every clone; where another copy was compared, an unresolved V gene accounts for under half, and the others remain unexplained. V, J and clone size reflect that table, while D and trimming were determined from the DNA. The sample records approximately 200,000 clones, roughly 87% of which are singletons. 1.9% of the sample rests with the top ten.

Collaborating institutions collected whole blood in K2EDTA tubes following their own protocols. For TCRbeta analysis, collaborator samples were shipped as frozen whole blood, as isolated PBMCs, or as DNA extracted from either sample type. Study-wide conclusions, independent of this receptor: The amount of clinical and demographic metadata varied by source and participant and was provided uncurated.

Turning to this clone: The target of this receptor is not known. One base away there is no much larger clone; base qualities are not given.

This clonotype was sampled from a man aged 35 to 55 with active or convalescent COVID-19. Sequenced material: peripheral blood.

In nucleotides, the sequence is TGTGCCTGGAGTCCTATCCAACTTGGAAACACCATATATTTT. Its protein product is CAWSPIQLGNTIYF. Recombination joined TRBV30 with TRBJ1-3; too little of a D gene remains to name it. The germline V gene encodes CDR1 GTSNPN and CDR2 SVGIG (reference sequence). Trimming removed 2 bases from V and 3 bases from J, leaving 11 bases between the germline ends. The CDR3 holds 14 amino acids from the cysteine to the phenylalanine. Here the CDR3 DNA is all that survives: 42 bases in frame from base 1. The entire variable domain, with the stretches around the CDR3 drawn from the reference TRBV30 and TRBJ1-3 proteins, is SQTIHQWPATLVQPVGSPLSLECTVEGTSNPNLYWYRQAAGRGLQLLFYSVGIGQISSEVPQNLSASRPQDRQFILSSKKLLLSDSGFYLCAWSPIQLGNTIYFGEGSWLTVV.